A selection of T cell receptor beta chains follows, all from one sample in a study of OX40 agonist ivuxolimab in advanced cancers. Method: immunoSEQ multiplex PCR; TCRdb's copy keeps in-frame clones and lacks some. The sample includes about 26,000 clones, more than 70% seen only once; the top ten take approximately 15%. Source: CD4+ or CD8+ T cells sorted from blood, taken in a trial of the OX40 agonist ivuxolimab. These receptors were taken from an adult with an advanced solid tumor such as melanoma, head and neck, liver or kidney cancer. Both conserved end residues are part of each CDR3. D genes are given only for firm matches. A clone size is listed for some rows: how often the clone was seen (once, few, many), or a class if it is expanded.

j_call | d_call | clone_size | cdr3_length | v_call | cdr3_nt | cdr3_aa
TRBJ2-3 | . | . | 16 | TRBV6-1 | TGTGCCAGCAGTGAAAGTAGGACAGTTTTCACAGATACGCAGTATTTT | CASSESRTVFTDTQYF
TRBJ2-5 | TRBD2 | . | 13 | TRBV2 | TGTGCCACCATAAAGGGGACTATGGGGACCCAGTACTTC | CATIKGTMGTQYF
TRBJ2-7 | TRBD2 | . | 16 | TRBV4-2 | TGTGCCAGCAGCCAAGTTGGGGGGGGAGGATCCTACGAGCAGTACTTC | CASSQVGGGGSYEQYF
TRBJ2-7 | . | medium-sized | 15 | TRBV19 | TGTGCCAGTAGTATCAAGGGGGGACTTAACTACGAGCAGTACTTC | CASSIKGGLNYEQYF
TRBJ2-7 | . | . | 14 | TRBV25-1 | TGTGCCAGCATTCAGTCAGGGGGGGCCTACGAGCAGTACTTC | CASIQSGGAYEQYF
TRBJ2-1 | TRBD2 | . | 16 | TRBV11-2 | TGTGCCAGCAGCCCCAGACTAGCGGGGTCGGGGAATGAGCAGTTCTTC | CASSPRLAGSGNEQFF
TRBJ2-7 | TRBD1 | . | 15 | TRBV5-5 | TGTGCCAGCAGCCCCGTGACAGGGGCGGTCTACGAGCAGTACTTC | CASSPVTGAVYEQYF
TRBJ2-1 | . | few | 14 | TRBV27 | TGTGCCAGCAATGGTAGGGGCCGGACGAATGAGCAGTTCTTC | CASNGRGRTNEQFF
TRBJ2-5 | . | few | 15 | TRBV5-1 | TGCGCCAGCACTTCTACCCCCGGACAGCTAGAGACCCAGTACTTC | CASTSTPGQLETQYF
TRBJ1-1 | . | once | 14 | TRBV5-1 | TGCGCCAGCAGCTTGCGGGGGCAGGGCACTGAAGCTTTCTTT | CASSLRGQGTEAFF
TRBJ2-1 | . | . | 16 | TRBV6-1 | TGTGCCAGCAGTGGGAAGGGATCAGGGTGGGACAATGAGCAGTTCTTC | CASSGKGSGWDNEQFF
TRBJ2-3 | TRBD2 | . | 16 | TRBV2 | TGTGCCAGCAGTCCGCGGCGGGGGTGGGGGACAGATACGCAGTATTTT | CASSPRRGWGTDTQYF
TRBJ1-2 | TRBD1 | . | 14 | TRBV10-2 | TGCGCCAGCAGTGAGTCGACAGGGAGAAATGGCTACACCTTC | CASSESTGRNGYTF
TRBJ1-3 | . | . | 15 | TRBV14 | TGTGCCAGCAGCCACTCTTGGCCCTCTGGAAACACCATATATTTT | CASSHSWPSGNTIYF
TRBJ1-1 | . | . | 14 | TRBV4-2 | TGTGCCAGCAGCCAAGAGGACATGAACACTGAAGCTTTCTTT | CASSQEDMNTEAFF
TRBJ2-2 | TRBD1 | . | 17 | TRBV15 | TGTGCCACCAGCAGAGATCGGACAGGGTGGAACACCGGGGAGCTGTTTTTT | CATSRDRTGWNTGELFF
TRBJ2-3 | . | few | 14 | TRBV5-4 | TGTGCCAGCAGCTTCATTGGGGCGTGGGATACGCAGTATTTT | CASSFIGAWDTQYF
TRBJ2-4 | . | few | 17 | TRBV2 | TGTGCCAGCAGTGAATCGGTCGCGGGGGCGGGCAAAAACATTCAGTACTTC | CASSESVAGAGKNIQYF
TRBJ1-2 | . | . | 14 | TRBV19 | TGTGCCAGTAGTTACCCGGGGGAGTACTATGGCTACACCTTC | CASSYPGEYYGYTF
TRBJ1-6 | . | . | 15 | TRBV5-1 | TGCGCCAGCAGCTTACGGACAGCTAGTAATTCACCCCTCCACTTT | CASSLRTASNSPLHF
TRBJ1-5 | . | . | 11 | TRBV30 | TGTGCCTGGAGGTTGGGAGGGCCCCAGCATTTT | CAWRLGGPQHF
TRBJ1-1 | . | . | 16 | TRBV5-4 | TGTGCCAGCAGCTTGGGGAGGCAGGCCAGGAGCACTGAAGCTTTCTTT | CASSLGRQARSTEAFF
TRBJ1-2 | . | once | 14 | TRBV6-6 | TGTGCCAGCAGTTACACGGGGGCCAACTATGGCTACACCTTC | CASSYTGANYGYTF
TRBJ2-3 | TRBD2 | . | 16 | TRBV5-1 | TGCGCCAGCAGCTTGGTGGCCGGGGGGGCTGGAGATACGCAGTATTTT | CASSLVAGGAGDTQYF
TRBJ2-5 | TRBD2 | . | 19 | TRBV9 | TGTGCCAGCAGCCCCCTAAGACCGGGACTAGCGGGGATCCAAGAGACCCAGTACTTC | CASSPLRPGLAGIQETQYF